The 24 T cell receptor beta chains below all came from one sample that was sequenced in a study of cytomegalovirus exposure and HLA in healthy donors. The PCR was carried out with 60 Vbeta primers and 13 Jbeta primers. Some clones are missing from TCRdb's copy, which holds only in-frame ones; the method was immunoSEQ multiplex PCR. The sample lists 150,000 to 200,000 clones, over 60% occurring once. Sequenced sample: PBMCs. The origin of the receptors is a middle-aged man in good health and CMV-seropositive.

This clone was detected a few times. The chain combines TRBV19 with TRBJ1-5, with D possibly TRBD1 on 6 matching bases. The CDR3 covers 14 residues. Germline V lookup: CDR1 LNHDA, CDR2 SQIVND (reference sequence). The germline V and J ends were trimmed by 2 bases and 5 bases, with 10 bases remaining between them. The CDR3 region is CASSILRGYQPQHF. The CDR3 nucleotides read TGTGCCAGTAGTATACTTAGGGGGTATCAGCCCCAGCATTTT.

This clone was counted a few times. V is TRBV4-2 and J is TRBJ2-2, with 10 nucleotides matching TRBD2. The CDR3 runs to 19 residues. Germline V gives CDR1 LGHNA, CDR2 YNFKEQ. With 4 bases clipped from V and 4 bases from J, the junction kept 15 bases outside the gene matches. The CDR3 DNA is TGTGCCAGCAGCCCCCTTGTGGTAGCGGGAGGCCCGAGCACCGGGGAGCTGTTTTTT. Its translation: CASSPLVVAGGPSTGELFF.

This clone was detected ten times or more. The rearrangement links TRBV5-6 to TRBJ2-3; TRBD2 matches at 13 bases. The germline gives CDR1 SGHDT, CDR2 YYEEEE. CDR3 size: 13 residues. With 6 bases clipped from V and 10 bases from J, the junction kept 5 bases outside the gene matches. CDR3 loop: CASTGTSGTSQYF. The CDR3 nucleotides read TGTGCCAGCACCGGGACTAGCGGGACCTCGCAGTATTTT.

Points on this clone: The sample holds other DNA sequences that translate to the same CDR3. V is TRBV28 and J is TRBJ2-2, with 9 bases fitting TRBD2. With V trimmed by 6 bases and J by 2 bases, 4 bases remained unmatched. There are 15 residues in the CDR3. Germline CDR1 is MDHEN and CDR2 is SYDVKM. CDR3 sequence reads: CASRPTSGNTGELFF. CDR3 in DNA: TGTGCCAGCAGGCCGACTAGCGGAAACACCGGGGAGCTGTTTTTT.

Remarks on this clone: One junction end disagrees with the germline gene, perhaps due to a read error. This chain uses TRBV5-1 with TRBJ2-4, with 8 nucleotides matching TRBD2. Germline values: CDR1 SGHRS, CDR2 YFSETQ. CDR3 length equals 15 residues. The CDR3 DNA follows: TGCGCCAGCAGCTTAAGCGGGAGTTCTGAAAACAGTCAGTACTTC. Its protein product is CASSLSGSSENSQYF.

The V gene is TRBV9, the J gene TRBJ1-2, with D perhaps matching TRBD1 (5 bases). CDR1 SGDLS and CDR2 YYNGEE come from the germline V gene. V was shortened by 0 bases and J by 2 bases, with 8 bases between the two germline ends. The CDR3 totals 14 residues. The DNA for the CDR3 is TGTGCCAGCAGCGTAGGGGGGGAGAACTATGGCTACACCTTC. This encodes CASSVGGENYGYTF.

This clone was counted only a few times. This chain links TRBV9 with TRBJ1-1; a possible D gene is TRBD1 (6 bases). CDR1 SGDLS and CDR2 YYNGEE come from the germline V gene. V was shortened by 0 bases and J by 3 bases, with 12 bases between the two germline ends. There are 15 residues in the CDR3. CDR3 coding DNA: TGTGCCAGCAGCGTAGATTCAGGGGTAGACACTGAAGCTTTCTTT. Its translation is CASSVDSGVDTEAFF.

V and J are TRBV6-5 and TRBJ1-1; D possibly corresponds to TRBD1 (6 bases). Germline lookup yields CDR1 MNHEY and CDR2 SVGAGI. The CDR3 has 11 residues. V lost 2 bases and J 10 bases, leaving 8 bases between the germline ends. DNA of the CDR3: TGTGCCAGCAGTTACGGGGGGGCAGCTTTCTTT. Its translation: CASSYGGAAFF.

This clone was observed once. V gene TRBV19 combines with J gene TRBJ1-3, with a possible D match to TRBD1 (6 bases). Germline values: CDR1 LNHDA, CDR2 SQIVND (reference sequence). CDR3 length: 16 amino acids. V lost 5 bases to trimming and J lost 3 bases, with 17 bases between them. CDR3 sequence: CASSVTPTGIGNTIYF. The CDR3 region has the DNA TGTGCCAGTAGTGTAACCCCAACAGGGATTGGAAACACCATATATTTT.

This clone has a single count. This chain uses TRBV18 with TRBJ1-1; 7 bases fit TRBD1. CDR3 length: 17 residues. Trimming at V came to 2 bases and at J to 0 bases, leaving 9 bases not matched to a gene. The germline V gene has CDR1 KGHSH and CDR2 LQKENI. The CDR3 sequence is CASSPVNRQGMNTEAFF. CDR3 coding DNA: TGTGCCAGCTCACCAGTAAATAGACAGGGCATGAACACTGAAGCTTTCTTT.

V and J are TRBV4-1 and TRBJ2-5; 12 bases are shared with TRBD2. With V trimmed by 3 bases and J by 3 bases, 5 bases remained unmatched. Germline V CDR1 and CDR2: MGHRA, YSYEKL. This CDR3 has 16 residues. For the CDR3, the DNA is TGCGCCAGCAGCCACAGATGGACTAGCGGGAAAGAGACCCAGTACTTC. Translating gives CASSHRWTSGKETQYF.

Of note for this clone: The CDR3 ends on some other residue instead of the conserved phenylalanine or tryptophan, so this is likely a read error. The chain employs TRBV6-5 and TRBJ1-2; weak D call: TRBD1 (6 bases). Looked up from germline, CDR1 is MNHEY and CDR2 is SVGAGI. CDR3 length: 13 residues. The V gene lost 6 bases and the J gene lost 2 bases, with 10 bases spanning the gap. This CDR3 is CASSPRGNYGYTS. In DNA form, the CDR3 reads TGTGCCAGCAGCCCCAGGGGCAACTATGGCTACACCTCC.

V gene TRBV7-9 combines with J gene TRBJ2-7; 9 bases align to TRBD2. The germline V gene encodes CDR1 SEHNR and CDR2 FQNEAQ (reference sequence). The CDR3 is made up of 15 amino acids. Trimming at V came to 1 base and at J to 5 bases, leaving 6 bases not matched to a gene. CDR3 sequence (DNA): TGTGCCAGCAGCTTAGGCGGGAGGGCCAGTAACGAGCAGTACTTC. Translated: CASSLGGRASNEQYF.

The rearrangement joins TRBV7-9 to TRBJ2-4; the match to TRBD1 covers 8 bases. CDR1 is SEHNR, CDR2 FQNEAQ, per germline (reference sequence). Trimming took 5 bases from V and 6 from J; bases not matched to a gene: 9. This CDR3 has 15 residues. The CDR3 DNA reads TGTGCCAGCAGCCCATCGACAGGGGTGAGAAACATTCAGTACTTC. This gives the protein CASSPSTGVRNIQYF.

The V and J genes are TRBV27 and TRBJ2-2, with D tentatively TRBD1 (6 bases). Per germline, CDR1 MNHEY and CDR2 SMNVEV (reference sequence). Trimming took 8 bases from V and 5 from J, leaving 15 bases between them. The CDR3 is 14 amino acids. The CDR3 protein is CASYKQGRTGELFF. The CDR3 region has the DNA TGTGCCAGCTATAAACAGGGAAGGACCGGGGAGCTGTTTTTT.

The chain carries TRBV11-3 and TRBJ2-2; 9 nucleotides match TRBD1. The CDR3 contains 19 residues. The junction had 13 bases not matched to a gene; V was cut back by 3 bases and J by 2 bases. Germline V CDR1 and CDR2: SGHNT, YENEEA. The CDR3 protein is CASSFVLGQGSFNTGELFF. The CDR3 nucleotides read TGTGCCAGCAGCTTTGTTTTGGGACAGGGTAGTTTTAACACCGGGGAGCTGTTTTTT.

The rearrangement joins TRBV7-3 to TRBJ2-7, with 9 bases aligning to TRBD1. Germline assignment: CDR1 SGHTA and CDR2 FQGTGA. J lost 4 bases, V lost 5 bases, and 9 bases had no gene match. The CDR3 has 15 residues. CDR3 sequence reads: CASSQDRGGLYEQYF. The CDR3 DNA follows: TGTGCCAGCAGCCAAGACAGGGGGGGACTTTACGAGCAGTACTTC.

This clone showed up just a few times. The chain combines TRBV5-1 with TRBJ2-5; 7 bases align to TRBD1. Per the germline V gene, CDR1 is SGHRS and CDR2 is YFSETQ. V was clipped by 4 bases and J by 1 base; unmatched bases: 7. CDR3 size: 15 residues. The CDR3 loop reads CASSPDRVGQETQYF. The CDR3 DNA sequence: TGCGCCAGCAGCCCCGACAGGGTTGGCCAAGAGACCCAGTACTTC. Full variable domain (remainder filled in from reference TRBV5-1 and TRBJ2-5): KAGVTQTPRYLIKTRGQQVTLSCSPISGHRSVSWYQQTPGQGLQFLFEYFSETQRNKGNFPGRFSGRQFSNSRSEMNVSTLELGDSALYLCASSPDRVGQETQYFGPGTRLLVL.

The chain carries TRBV5-4 and TRBJ2-7; a weak D match, TRBD1 (6 bases). The length of the CDR3 is 14 residues. With 2 bases removed from V and 3 bases from J, the gap between germline ends came to 12 bases. CDR1 and CDR2 from the germline V gene are SGHNT and YYREEE (reference sequence). CDR3 region: CASSLGGSFYEQYF. The CDR3 DNA reads as TGTGCCAGCAGCTTAGGGGGATCGTTCTACGAGCAGTACTTC.

The chain combines TRBV19 with TRBJ1-4, with TRBD1 matching over 7 bases. CDR1 and CDR2 (germline): LNHDA, SQIVND (reference sequence). This CDR3 is built from 13 residues. The trim removed 10 bases at V and 4 bases at J, leaving 6 bases unmatched. CDR3 nucleotide sequence: TGTGCCACCATACAGGGGAATAATGAAAAACTGTTTTTT. Protein sequence: CATIQGNNEKLFF.

The CDR3 spells CASSSRLAGDFTGELFF. In DNA form, the CDR3 reads TGCGCCAGCAGCTCAAGACTAGCGGGAGATTTCACCGGGGAGCTGTTTTTT. The genes are TRBV5-1 and TRBJ2-2, with 12 bases lining up with TRBD2. Germline CDR1 is SGHRS and CDR2 is YFSETQ. CDR3 length: 17 amino acids. The trim removed 3 bases at V and 4 bases at J, leaving 7 bases unmatched.

The CDR3 DNA reads TGTGCCAGCTCACCACTAGCGGGTATCTACAATGAGCAGTTCTTC. Protein sequence: CASSPLAGIYNEQFF. The chain employs TRBV18 and TRBJ2-1; 7 bases line up with TRBD2. The CDR3 has 15 residues. In germline, CDR1 is KGHSH, CDR2 LQKENI. Unmatched junction bases numbered 3, after V lost 1 base and J lost 3 bases.

The chain uses TRBV9 and TRBJ2-5, with 8 bases that match TRBD2. This CDR3 region has 14 residues. The ends lost 3 bases at V and 5 bases at J; junction bases unmatched: 6. The germline CDR1 and CDR2 sequences are SGDLS and YYNGEE. CDR3 in DNA: TGTGCCAGCAGCGCGACTAGCGCCCACGAGACCCAGTACTTC. Its protein is CASSATSAHETQYF.

V gene TRBV28 combines with J gene TRBJ2-7, with a weak D call TRBD2 (5 bases). Deletions cut 6 bases from V and 2 bases from J, with 14 bases between. CDR1 MDHEN and CDR2 SYDVKM come from the germline V gene. This CDR3 has 14 residues. This chain's CDR3 is CASRGSSAAYEQYF. CDR3 DNA: TGTGCCAGCAGAGGGAGCTCCGCAGCCTACGAGCAGTACTTC.